The 23 T cell receptor beta chains in this list originate from one sample, sequenced in a study of persistence of HIV-infected CD4 T cells. Lysates of CMV-infected fibroblasts at 9 to 10 ug/mL stimulated these cells. CD40L/CD69 double-negative CD45RO-high memory CD4+ T cells were collected. Sequencing used immunoSEQ version 4 in survey mode. Clones were sequenced by immunoSEQ multiplex PCR, and TCRdb holds only the in-frame ones, with some missing. The data hold under 60,000 clones, with approximately 72% observed a single time. No cognate antigen is known for these TCRs. This specimen consisted of CD4+ T cells sorted from PBMCs after approximately 19-hour stimulation, obtained from a patient who received antiretroviral therapy. The source is an adult man with HIV who was CMV-seropositive.

The J gene is TRBJ1-2, the V gene TRBV6-5; tentatively, D is TRBD1 (5 bases). The CDR3 is made up of 11 amino acids. V lost 2 bases and J 7 bases, leaving 5 bases between the germline ends. Germline CDR1 and CDR2: MNHEY and SVGAGI. The CDR3 is CASSYGAGYTF. The CDR3 bases are TGTGCCAGCAGTTACGGGGCTGGCTACACCTTC.

V is TRBV27 and J is TRBJ2-3, with D unresolved. Per germline, CDR1 MNHEY and CDR2 SMNVEV (reference sequence). CDR3 length equals 15 residues. V shed 7 bases and J shed 1 base, with 15 bases lying between them. Here the CDR3 DNA reads TGTGCCAGCACCTTGGGTGCAGCCGGCACAGATACGCAGTATTTT. Protein sequence: CASTLGAAGTDTQYF.

The V and J genes are TRBV7-2 and TRBJ2-2; D gene ambiguous. The ends were cut back, 5 bases at V and 10 bases at J, with 17 bases in the middle. Germline CDR1 and CDR2: SGHTA and FQGNSA. There are 14 residues in the CDR3. This CDR3 reads CASSPRVLKEELFF. CDR3 in DNA: TGTGCCAGCAGCCCCCGGGTTCTAAAGGAGGAGCTGTTTTTT.

This clone was observed once. J is TRBJ1-1 and V is TRBV5-6; D is uncertain. The V end lost 4 bases, the J end lost 0 bases, and 13 bases lay between the germline ends. Per germline, CDR1 SGHDT and CDR2 YYEEEE. The CDR3 covers 15 residues. The CDR3 region is CASSQRRALNTEAFF. The CDR3 DNA reads TGTGCCAGCAGCCAACGCCGGGCCTTGAACACTGAAGCTTTCTTT.

This sequence joins TRBV27 and TRBJ1-3, with a weak D call TRBD1 (6 bases). The V gene lost 6 bases and the J gene lost 4 bases, with 16 bases spanning the gap. Germline V CDR1 and CDR2: MNHEY, SMNVEV (reference sequence). CDR3 size: 15 residues. The CDR3 nucleotides read TGTGCCAGCAGCTTTCGGCCGACAGGAGGAAACACCATATATTTT. It is translated as CASSFRPTGGNTIYF.

The chain couples TRBV6-6 to TRBJ1-2; maybe TRBD1 (6 bases). The CDR3 is made up of 12 amino acids. Germline loops: CDR1 MNHNY, CDR2 SVGAGI (reference sequence). The V end lost 7 bases, the J end lost 4 bases, and 10 bases lay between the germline ends. DNA for the CDR3: TGTGCCAGCACCCAGACAGGCTATGGCTACACCTTC. Translating gives CASTQTGYGYTF.

This chain links TRBV30 with TRBJ1-2; D unresolved. Trimming pared 3 bases from V and 8 bases from J, leaving 10 bases between. Germline V gives CDR1 GTSNPN, CDR2 SVGIG (reference sequence). The CDR3 is 11 residues long. The CDR3: CAWRPRAGYTF. CDR3 nucleotide sequence: TGTGCCTGGAGGCCTCGGGCGGGCTACACCTTC.

As to this clone: Other nucleotide sequences from this sample produce the same CDR3. CDR3 nucleotides: TGTGCCAGCAGCCTAAGGGGGTCCTATAATTCACCCCTCCACTTT. Translation gives CASSLRGSYNSPLHF. This sequence joins TRBV27 and TRBJ1-6; maybe TRBD1 (6 bases). Germline V gene lookup returns CDR1 MNHEY and CDR2 SMNVEV (reference sequence). CDR3 size: 15 residues. The ends were cut back, 6 bases at V and 1 base at J, with 10 bases in the middle.

The V and J genes are TRBV5-8 and TRBJ1-1; 8 bases are shared with TRBD1. The length of the CDR3 is 14 residues. With V trimmed by 4 bases and J by 6 bases, 8 bases remained unmatched. Germline loops: CDR1 SGHTS, CDR2 YDEGEE. The CDR3 loop reads CASSLPDREAEAFF. In DNA form, the CDR3 reads TGTGCCAGCAGCCTCCCGGACAGGGAGGCTGAAGCTTTCTTT.

The V and J genes are TRBV5-1 and TRBJ1-4, with TRBD1 matching 9 bases. After removal of 4 bases from V and 6 bases from J, the junction contained 10 bases not matched to a gene. CDR3 length equals 16 residues. CDR1 and CDR2 (germline): SGHRS, YFSETQ. In DNA, the CDR3 is TGCGCCAGCAGCCGACTCGCACAGGGGGCCGATGAAAAACTGTTTTTT. Translating gives CASSRLAQGADEKLFF.

This clone was detected once. This chain connects TRBV6-1 to TRBJ1-1, with D unclear. From germline, CDR1 is MNHNS and CDR2 SASEGT. Trimming took off 0 bases at V and 0 bases at J, with 8 bases between the two ends. The CDR3 extends over 15 amino acids. DNA of the CDR3: TGTGCCAGCAGTGAAGCAGAAGGCTTGAACACTGAAGCTTTCTTT. Translating it yields CASSEAEGLNTEAFF.

The chain couples TRBV4-1 to TRBJ1-5; 8 positions match TRBD1. Germline trimming cut 5 bases from V and 2 bases from J; bases unmatched to any gene: 5. The CDR3 consists of 15 residues. Per germline, CDR1 MGHRA and CDR2 YSYEKL. CDR3 residues: CASSGQGWGNQPQHF. The CDR3 DNA is TGCGCCAGCAGCGGACAGGGATGGGGCAATCAGCCCCAGCATTTT.

The chain uses TRBV4-1 and TRBJ2-2, with no clear D. Trimming pared 0 bases from V and 1 base from J, leaving 12 bases between. The CDR3 has 17 residues. From germline, CDR1 is MGHRA and CDR2 YSYEKL. The CDR3: CASSQDHWALNTGELFF. The CDR3 coding sequence is TGCGCCAGCAGCCAAGATCATTGGGCCCTGAACACCGGGGAGCTGTTTTTT.

V and J are TRBV2 and TRBJ2-2; D not resolved. The germline V and J ends were trimmed by 7 bases and 1 base, with 16 bases remaining between them. Germline loops: CDR1 SNHLY, CDR2 FYNNEI. The CDR3 totals 16 residues. The CDR3 region has the DNA TGTGCCAGCATTGGCACAAGCGCACGGAACACCGGGGAGCTGTTTTTT. Its translation is CASIGTSARNTGELFF.

The chain recombines TRBV6-1 with TRBJ1-3; D not certain. CDR3 size: 16 residues. Trimming took off 1 base at V and 0 bases at J, with 10 bases between the two ends. Germline V gene data show CDR1 as MNHNS and CDR2 as SASEGT. The DNA for the CDR3 is TGTGCCAGCAGTGAAGTTCGGCGGCTCTCTGGAAACACCATATATTTT. Translating gives CASSEVRRLSGNTIYF.

The chain combines TRBV18 with TRBJ2-3; the D is unclear. From germline, CDR1 is KGHSH and CDR2 LQKENI. Deletions cut 2 bases from V and 2 bases from J, with 8 bases between. The CDR3 length is 14 residues. The CDR3 protein is CASSPLRITDTQYF. DNA of the CDR3: TGTGCCAGCTCACCATTACGGATCACAGATACGCAGTATTTT.

The chain recombines TRBV6-4 with TRBJ1-1; D call uncertain. Germline loops: CDR1 MRHNA, CDR2 SNTAGT. The ends were cut back, 4 bases at V and 1 base at J, with 7 bases in the middle. The CDR3 is 13 residues long. In DNA form, the CDR3 reads TGTGCCAGCAGTGTTGAGTCGAACACTGAAGCTTTCTTT. Translating it yields CASSVESNTEAFF.

This clone was counted between two and nine times. V usage is TRBV5-1 and J usage is TRBJ1-6; possibly TRBD1 for D (6 bases). The CDR3 runs 15 residues. The germline V gene encodes CDR1 SGHRS and CDR2 YFSETQ. Trimming pared 1 base from V and 5 bases from J, leaving 10 bases between. The CDR3 is CASSLTGKNNSPLHF. The CDR3 bases are TGCGCCAGCAGCTTGACAGGGAAAAATAATTCACCCCTCCACTTT.

The V and J genes are TRBV5-3 and TRBJ2-7; possibly TRBD1 for D (5 bases). TRBV5-3 is an ORF for which the function is uncertain. Trimming pared 6 bases from V and 2 bases from J, leaving 18 bases between. This CDR3 has 15 amino acids. Written as DNA, the CDR3 is TGTGCCAGAAACCCCAGGGATGCCGCCACCTACGAGCAGTACTTC. It specifies CARNPRDAATYEQYF.

The V gene is TRBV3-1 (or the pseudogene TRBV3-2), the J gene TRBJ1-1; D might be TRBD1 (5 bases). The V gene lost 7 bases and the J gene lost 5 bases, with 14 bases spanning the gap. This CDR3 is 13 amino acids long. Germline CDR1 is LGHDT and CDR2 is YNNKEL (reference sequence). CDR3 sequence reads: CASTFAGWTEAFF. CDR3 DNA sequence: TGTGCCAGCACTTTTGCAGGGTGGACTGAAGCTTTCTTT.

This clone was counted a single time. Additional DNA sequences in this sample encode the identical CDR3. The J gene is TRBJ2-7, the V gene TRBV5-1; D unclear. Trimming removed 0 bases at V and 0 bases at J, with 7 bases between. The CDR3 is 14 residues long. CDR1 SGHRS and CDR2 YFSETQ come from the germline V gene. CDR3 sequence reads: CASSLAGSSYEQYF. CDR3 nucleotide sequence: TGCGCCAGCAGCTTGGCAGGTTCCTCCTACGAGCAGTACTTC.

CDR3 sequence reads: CASSRTGGGKNIQYF. The CDR3 DNA reads as TGTGCCAGTAGTCGGACAGGGGGTGGCAAAAACATTCAGTACTTC. This rearrangement joins TRBV19 to TRBJ2-4, with TRBD1 identical over 10 bases. Germline V gene lookup returns CDR1 LNHDA and CDR2 SQIVND (reference sequence). V lost 5 bases and J lost 3; bases outside the gene matches: 4. There are 15 residues in the CDR3.

This clone was seen a handful of times. CDR3: CASSVTMAGELFF. CDR3 in DNA: TGTGCCAGCAGCGTCACAATGGCCGGGGAGCTGTTTTTT. The chain combines TRBV9 with TRBJ2-2; D not resolved. The V end lost 2 bases, the J end lost 6 bases, and 8 bases lay between the germline ends. Germline-derived CDR1 and CDR2 are SGDLS and YYNGEE. The CDR3 contains 13 residues. The full variable domain, in which reference TRBV9 and TRBJ2-2 provide the parts outside the CDR3, is DSGVTQTPKHLITATGQRVTLRCSPRSGDLSVYWYQQSLDQGLQFLIQYYNGEERAKGNILERFSAQQFPDLHSELNLSSLELGDSALYFCASSVTMAGELFFGEGSRLTVL.